These T cell receptor beta chains were read from a single sample in a study of response to subunit inactivated influenza vaccine. TCRdb reprocessed the RT-PCR reads with MiXCR, giving one entry per CDR3 protein. The table has 650,000 to 700,000 distinct CDR3 sequences, around 16% seen once. This specimen consisted of PBMCs from blood, obtained about 12 days after vaccination. These receptors originate from a man aged 45 to 65 who received an inactivated influenza vaccine. Both conserved end residues are part of each CDR3. D genes are given only for firm matches. A row's size may be missing; if present it is once, few, many or a size class.

V: TRBV7-9
D: TRBD2
length: 14
J: TRBJ2-7
size: NA
DNA: TGTGCCAGCAGCCCAGTAGCGGGGCCCTACGAGCAGTACTTC
CDR3: CASSPVAGPYEQYF

V: TRBV20-1
D: TRBD1
length: 13
J: TRBJ2-1
size: NA
DNA: TGCAGTGCTATGACAGGGTTGGGCTATGAGCAGTTCTTC
CDR3: CSAMTGLGYEQFF

V: TRBV7-2
D: NA
length: 14
J: TRBJ1-5
size: NA
DNA: TGTGCCAGCAGCTTAGTTGATAGCAATCAGCCCCAGCATTTT
CDR3: CASSLVDSNQPQHF

V: TRBV7-9
D: TRBD1
length: 15
J: TRBJ2-5
size: few
DNA: TGTGCCAGCAGCCCAGAGGGGGCCTACCAAGAGACCCAGTACTTC
CDR3: CASSPEGAYQETQYF

V: TRBV20-1
D: NA
length: 15
J: TRBJ2-7
size: NA
DNA: TGCAGTGCTACTTCATTGACAGCGAACCACTACGAGCAGTACTTC
CDR3: CSATSLTANHYEQYF

V: TRBV5-5
D: NA
length: 16
J: TRBJ1-2
size: NA
DNA: TGTGCCAGCAGCTTGGTGGAGGGGGAACCTAACTATGGCTACACCTTC
CDR3: CASSLVEGEPNYGYTF

V: TRBV14
D: NA
length: 16
J: TRBJ2-5
size: NA
DNA: TGTGCCAGCAGCCAAGATGGGACTGTGTACCAAGAGACCCAGTACTTC
CDR3: CASSQDGTVYQETQYF

V: TRBV24-1
D: NA
length: 13
J: TRBJ2-3
size: few
DNA: TGTGCCACCAGTGATATAGGGAAAGATACGCAGTATTTT
CDR3: CATSDIGKDTQYF

V: TRBV12-3/TRBV12-4
D: NA
length: 15
J: TRBJ2-2
size: NA
DNA: TGTGCCAGTGATGGGGCGGGTACGAACACCGGGGAGCTGTTTTTT
CDR3: CASDGAGTNTGELFF

V: TRBV2
D: NA
length: 15
J: TRBJ1-1
size: NA
DNA: TGTGCCAGCAGTGAAACTGGTAGGGGAGCCACTGAAGCTTTCTTT
CDR3: CASSETGRGATEAFF

V: TRBV5-1
D: TRBD1
length: 13
J: TRBJ1-2
size: many
DNA: TGCGCCAGCAGCCCTGACAGGGGTGGCGGCTACACCTTC
CDR3: CASSPDRGGGYTF

V: TRBV5-1
D: NA
length: 16
J: TRBJ2-7
size: few
DNA: TGCGCCAGCAGCTTGTCCCCGACAGGGACTTATTACGAGCAGTACTTC
CDR3: CASSLSPTGTYYEQYF

V: TRBV3-1
D: NA
length: 16
J: TRBJ2-1
size: few
DNA: TGTGCCAGCAGCCAACACCGGGACTTCTCCTACAATGAGCAGTTCTTC
CDR3: CASSQHRDFSYNEQFF

V: TRBV4-3
D: TRBD1
length: 15
J: TRBJ1-1
size: few
DNA: TGCGCCAGCAGCCCCCGGGACAGGGGAGGAACTGAAGCTTTCTTT
CDR3: CASSPRDRGGTEAFF

V: TRBV7-6
D: NA
length: 16
J: TRBJ1-2
size: once
DNA: TGTGCCCGCCCCGAGCGACAAGACAGTGTAAACTATGGCTACACCTTC
CDR3: CARPERQDSVNYGYTF

V: TRBV20-1
D: TRBD1
length: 16
J: TRBJ1-5
size: few
DNA: TGCAGTGCTAGAGATCACGGACAGGGCGGCAATCAGCCCCAGCATTTT
CDR3: CSARDHGQGGNQPQHF

V: TRBV7-2
D: NA
length: 15
J: TRBJ1-5
size: NA
DNA: TGTGCCAGCAGCTTGGATTCAGCAATCGATCAGCCCCAGCATTTT
CDR3: CASSLDSAIDQPQHF

V: TRBV28
D: TRBD1
length: 16
J: TRBJ1-5
size: many
DNA: TGTGCCAGCAGTTCCCCAGGGGGCTGGAGCAATCAGCCCCAGCATTTT
CDR3: CASSSPGGWSNQPQHF

V: TRBV9
D: NA
length: 13
J: TRBJ2-2
size: NA
DNA: TGTGCCAGCAGTTATAGGGGGGCCGGGGAGCTGTTTTTT
CDR3: CASSYRGAGELFF

V: TRBV6-2/TRBV6-3
D: TRBD2
length: 15
J: TRBJ2-1
size: few
DNA: TGTGCCAGCAGCGTCGGGACTAGCGAGTTACGGGAGCAGTTCTTC
CDR3: CASSVGTSELREQFF

V: TRBV12-3/TRBV12-4
D: NA
length: 14
J: TRBJ2-7
size: NA
DNA: TGTGCCAGCAGTTTATGGGGACGGAAGGGCGAGCAGTACTTC
CDR3: CASSLWGRKGEQYF

V: TRBV2
D: NA
length: 13
J: TRBJ2-1
size: NA
DNA: TGTGCCAGCGGCCCCGGACTGGTCAATGAGCAGTTCTTC
CDR3: CASGPGLVNEQFF

V: TRBV12-3/TRBV12-4
D: TRBD1
length: 16
J: TRBJ1-1
size: few
DNA: TGTGCCAGCAGTCCCTTCGGGTACAGGGGAAGGGCTGAAGCTTTCTTT
CDR3: CASSPFGYRGRAEAFF

V: TRBV11-3
D: NA
length: 12
J: TRBJ1-1
size: NA
DNA: TGTGCCAGCAGCGGGCCGAACACTGAAGCTTTCTTT
CDR3: CASSGPNTEAFF

V: TRBV5-1
D: NA
length: 15
J: TRBJ2-7
size: few
DNA: TGCGCCAGCAGCTTCGGAGGGGCCCCCTCCTACGAGCAGTACTTC
CDR3: CASSFGGAPSYEQYF

V: TRBV5-1
D: TRBD1
length: 14
J: TRBJ2-5
size: few
DNA: TGCGCCAGCAGCCGCGACAGGGTTGGGGAGACCCAGTACTTC
CDR3: CASSRDRVGETQYF

V: TRBV2
D: NA
length: 13
J: TRBJ2-3
size: NA
DNA: TGTGCCAGCAGTGGTGACTACACAGATACGCAGTATTTT
CDR3: CASSGDYTDTQYF

V: TRBV10-3
D: TRBD2
length: 14
J: TRBJ2-1
size: few
DNA: TGTGCCATCACCCACCTAGCGGGGGACAATGAGCAGTTCTTC
CDR3: CAITHLAGDNEQFF

V: TRBV7-9
D: NA
length: 15
J: TRBJ2-1
size: few
DNA: TGTGCCAGCAGCTTACCCGCCCGGAGGGGTAATGAGCAGTTCTTC
CDR3: CASSLPARRGNEQFF

V: TRBV2
D: TRBD1
length: 15
J: TRBJ1-1
size: NA
DNA: TGTGCCAGCAGTTGGACAGGGGGGCCCCTTCTTGAAGCTTTCTTT
CDR3: CASSWTGGPLLEAFF

V: TRBV20-1
D: TRBD1
length: 16
J: TRBJ2-2
size: NA
DNA: TGCAGTGCTAGAGGACAGGGGGTGTCCGGCACCGGGGAGCTGTTTTTT
CDR3: CSARGQGVSGTGELFF

V: TRBV5-5
D: NA
length: 12
J: TRBJ1-6
size: NA
DNA: TGTGCCAGCAGCTCGGAGAATTCACCCCTCCACTTT
CDR3: CASSSENSPLHF

V: TRBV20-1
D: TRBD1
length: 16
J: TRBJ1-1
size: NA
DNA: TGCAGTGCTAGAGATAGGGACAGACTCATCGGGACTGAAGCTTTCTTT
CDR3: CSARDRDRLIGTEAFF

V: TRBV4-2
D: TRBD2
length: 18
J: TRBJ2-3
size: NA
DNA: TGTGCCAGCAGCCCTCGGACTAGCGGGGGCGTCAGCACAGATACGCAGTATTTT
CDR3: CASSPRTSGGVSTDTQYF

V: TRBV28
D: TRBD1
length: 19
J: TRBJ1-5
size: NA
DNA: TGTGCCAGCAGTTTATTGGCCGGGACAGGATTCAATAGCAATCAGCCCCAGCATTTT
CDR3: CASSLLAGTGFNSNQPQHF